This T cell receptor beta chain originates from a study of T cell responses to AZD1222 COVID-19 vaccine. Pooling of second doses given at about 4 or about 12 weeks was done. A note on this clone: Its antigen is currently unknown.

Assay used: immunoSEQ multiplex PCR; TCRdb lists only in-frame clones, some missing. This table holds fewer than 200,000 clones, 87% found once. Study observations and caveats: Clonal diversity was possibly underestimated, and the donors were mostly white British, with more females. Spike was spanned by vaccine-associated CD4 TCRs, which were dominant at 160-218 and 743-854. Close to half of spike-specific TCRs reportedly recognize unmutated variant regions.

The clonotype originates from an adult who received the AZD1222 COVID-19 vaccine. Sequencing used peripheral blood, obtained 28 days after the second AZD1222 dose.

The CDR3, as DNA: TGTGCCATCAGTGCGCTCGGGAAAGATACGCAGTATTTT. Its translation is CAISALGKDTQYF. The gene calls are TRBV10-3 and TRBJ2-3; D is possibly TRBD2 (5 bases). The CDR3 extends over 13 amino acids. Germline CDR1 is ENHRY and CDR2 is SYGVKD. Trimming pared 4 bases from V and 5 bases from J, leaving 10 bases between.